A selection of T cell receptor beta chains follows, all from one sample in a study of shared clonotypes between healthy human individuals. Profiled with immunoSEQ multiplex PCR; TCRdb holds only in-frame clones, not every one. The sample has 1,400,000 or so clones; around 98.5% are singletons. Material: naive CD4+ T cells sorted from blood. These receptors all stem from a man between 25 and 39 years old in good health. Both conserved end residues are part of each CDR3. Fields, in order: D gene, clone size, V gene, J gene, CDR3 protein, CDR3 DNA. D genes are given only for firm matches. Only part of the rows carry a size: once, few, many, or a class if the clone is expanded.

d_call: -
clone_size: -
v_call: TRBV30
j_call: TRBJ2-7
cdr3_aa: CACIRPRGPYEQYF
cdr3_nt: TGTGCCTGCATAAGACCCCGGGGCCCCTACGAGCAGTACTTC

d_call: -
clone_size: once
v_call: TRBV5-1
j_call: TRBJ2-5
cdr3_aa: CASSPVDSTGQETQYF
cdr3_nt: TGCGCCAGCAGCCCCGTGGATAGCACAGGCCAAGAGACCCAGTACTTC

d_call: -
clone_size: -
v_call: TRBV28
j_call: TRBJ2-1
cdr3_aa: CASSFEGGSYNEQFF
cdr3_nt: TGTGCCAGCAGTTTTGAGGGGGGCTCCTACAATGAGCAGTTCTTC

d_call: -
clone_size: -
v_call: TRBV14
j_call: TRBJ2-2
cdr3_aa: CASSLRDVRQFANTGELFF
cdr3_nt: TGTGCCAGCAGCCTCAGAGACGTCCGACAGTTCGCGAACACCGGGGAGCTGTTTTTT

d_call: -
clone_size: -
v_call: TRBV5-1
j_call: TRBJ2-1
cdr3_aa: CASSLGWNEQFF
cdr3_nt: TGCGCCAGCAGCTTGGGCTGGAATGAGCAGTTCTTC

d_call: -
clone_size: -
v_call: TRBV5-1
j_call: TRBJ2-1
cdr3_aa: CASSLGHEGGQDEQFF
cdr3_nt: TGCGCCAGCAGCTTGGGGCACGAAGGGGGTCAAGATGAGCAGTTCTTC

d_call: -
clone_size: -
v_call: TRBV5-1
j_call: TRBJ2-3
cdr3_aa: CASSLSPGADTQYF
cdr3_nt: TGCGCCAGCAGCTTGTCCCCCGGAGCAGATACGCAGTATTTT

d_call: TRBD2
clone_size: -
v_call: TRBV30
j_call: TRBJ2-2
cdr3_aa: CAWSGLAGRGNTGELFF
cdr3_nt: TGTGCCTGGAGTGGACTAGCGGGAAGGGGGAACACCGGGGAGCTGTTTTTT

d_call: -
clone_size: -
v_call: TRBV11-2
j_call: TRBJ2-5
cdr3_aa: CASSPRVSAGETQYF
cdr3_nt: TGTGCCAGCAGCCCTAGGGTATCAGCCGGGGAGACCCAGTACTTC

d_call: TRBD1
clone_size: -
v_call: TRBV11-2
j_call: TRBJ2-7
cdr3_aa: CASSLVGQGASYKQYF
cdr3_nt: TGTGCCAGCAGCTTAGTCGGACAGGGAGCCTCCTACAAGCAGTACTTC

d_call: TRBD2
clone_size: once
v_call: TRBV2
j_call: TRBJ2-3
cdr3_aa: CASSEFSGITDTQYF
cdr3_nt: TGTGCCAGCAGTGAGTTTAGCGGGATCACAGATACGCAGTATTTT

d_call: -
clone_size: -
v_call: TRBV12-5
j_call: TRBJ1-1
cdr3_aa: CASGLEENTEAFF
cdr3_nt: TGTGCTAGTGGTTTGGAAGAGAACACTGAAGCTTTCTTT

d_call: -
clone_size: -
v_call: TRBV9
j_call: TRBJ2-2
cdr3_aa: CASSVGASPGELFF
cdr3_nt: TGTGCCAGCAGCGTAGGGGCTAGCCCCGGGGAGCTGTTTTTT

d_call: TRBD2
clone_size: -
v_call: TRBV7-6
j_call: TRBJ2-7
cdr3_aa: CASSSGLAENYEQYF
cdr3_nt: TGTGCCAGCAGCTCGGGACTAGCGGAGAACTACGAGCAGTACTTC

d_call: -
clone_size: -
v_call: TRBV27
j_call: TRBJ2-7
cdr3_aa: CASRGWYEQYF
cdr3_nt: TGTGCCAGCAGGGGGTGGTACGAGCAGTACTTC

d_call: -
clone_size: -
v_call: TRBV5-1
j_call: TRBJ2-1
cdr3_aa: CASSISGEMYNEQFF
cdr3_nt: TGCGCCAGCAGCATAAGCGGTGAAATGTACAATGAGCAGTTCTTC

d_call: -
clone_size: -
v_call: TRBV9
j_call: TRBJ2-3
cdr3_aa: CASSAKGYGTDTQYF
cdr3_nt: TGTGCCAGCAGCGCCAAGGGGTACGGCACAGATACGCAGTATTTT

d_call: TRBD2
clone_size: -
v_call: TRBV5-4
j_call: TRBJ2-1
cdr3_aa: CASSLGGTSGDNEQFF
cdr3_nt: TGTGCCAGCAGCTTGGGGGGGACTAGCGGTGACAATGAGCAGTTCTTC

d_call: -
clone_size: -
v_call: TRBV27
j_call: TRBJ2-7
cdr3_aa: CASSGPGLTYEQYF
cdr3_nt: TGTGCCAGCAGTGGCCCGGGACTCACCTACGAGCAGTACTTC

d_call: -
clone_size: -
v_call: TRBV29-1
j_call: TRBJ2-3
cdr3_aa: CSVDATPSTDTQYF
cdr3_nt: TGCAGCGTTGATGCTACCCCCAGCACAGATACGCAGTATTTT

d_call: TRBD2
clone_size: -
v_call: TRBV7-2
j_call: TRBJ2-7
cdr3_aa: CASTLRASGNPYEQYF
cdr3_nt: TGTGCCAGCACCCTAAGGGCTAGCGGTAACCCCTACGAGCAGTACTTC

d_call: TRBD2
clone_size: -
v_call: TRBV11-2
j_call: TRBJ2-7
cdr3_aa: CASSPGLAYEQYF
cdr3_nt: TGTGCCAGCAGCCCGGGACTAGCGTACGAGCAGTACTTC

d_call: -
clone_size: -
v_call: TRBV4-2
j_call: TRBJ2-7
cdr3_aa: CASSPNSGVPQGSEQYF
cdr3_nt: TGTGCCAGCAGCCCAAATAGCGGAGTACCACAAGGATCCGAGCAGTACTTC

d_call: -
clone_size: -
v_call: TRBV11-3
j_call: TRBJ2-5
cdr3_aa: CASTLHREKETQYF
cdr3_nt: TGTGCCAGCACCCTTCACAGGGAGAAAGAGACCCAGTACTTC

d_call: TRBD2
clone_size: -
v_call: TRBV10-3
j_call: TRBJ2-1
cdr3_aa: CAISSGTSDLNEQFF
cdr3_nt: TGTGCCATCAGTTCCGGGACTAGCGACCTCAATGAGCAGTTCTTC

d_call: -
clone_size: -
v_call: TRBV4-1
j_call: TRBJ1-4
cdr3_aa: CASSQVPPQARGNEKLFF
cdr3_nt: TGCGCCAGCAGCCAAGTCCCACCTCAGGCACGAGGTAATGAAAAACTGTTTTTT

d_call: TRBD2
clone_size: -
v_call: TRBV29-1
j_call: TRBJ2-1
cdr3_aa: CSVGAGRDEQFF
cdr3_nt: TGCAGCGTTGGAGCAGGGAGGGATGAGCAGTTCTTC

d_call: -
clone_size: -
v_call: TRBV2
j_call: TRBJ2-7
cdr3_aa: CASSEKWAGIPSYEQYF
cdr3_nt: TGTGCCAGCAGTGAAAAGTGGGCGGGCATTCCCTCCTACGAGCAGTACTTC

d_call: -
clone_size: -
v_call: TRBV9
j_call: TRBJ2-2
cdr3_aa: CASSVGVRGDTGELFF
cdr3_nt: TGTGCCAGCAGCGTAGGCGTAAGGGGTGACACCGGGGAGCTGTTTTTT

d_call: -
clone_size: -
v_call: TRBV5-1
j_call: TRBJ1-3
cdr3_aa: CASSLGGDGNTIYF
cdr3_nt: TGCGCCAGCAGCTTGGGTGGGGATGGAAACACCATATATTTT

d_call: -
clone_size: -
v_call: TRBV18
j_call: TRBJ2-5
cdr3_aa: CASSPPALETQYF
cdr3_nt: TGTGCCAGCTCACCACCGGCCCTAGAGACCCAGTACTTC

d_call: -
clone_size: -
v_call: TRBV6-1
j_call: TRBJ1-5
cdr3_aa: CASSEGGRQPQHF
cdr3_nt: TGTGCCAGCAGTGAAGGGGGGAGACAGCCCCAGCATTTT

d_call: TRBD2
clone_size: -
v_call: TRBV5-1
j_call: TRBJ2-7
cdr3_aa: CASSLLVAGVGYEQYF
cdr3_nt: TGCGCCAGCAGCTTGTTGGTAGCGGGAGTCGGGTACGAGCAGTACTTC